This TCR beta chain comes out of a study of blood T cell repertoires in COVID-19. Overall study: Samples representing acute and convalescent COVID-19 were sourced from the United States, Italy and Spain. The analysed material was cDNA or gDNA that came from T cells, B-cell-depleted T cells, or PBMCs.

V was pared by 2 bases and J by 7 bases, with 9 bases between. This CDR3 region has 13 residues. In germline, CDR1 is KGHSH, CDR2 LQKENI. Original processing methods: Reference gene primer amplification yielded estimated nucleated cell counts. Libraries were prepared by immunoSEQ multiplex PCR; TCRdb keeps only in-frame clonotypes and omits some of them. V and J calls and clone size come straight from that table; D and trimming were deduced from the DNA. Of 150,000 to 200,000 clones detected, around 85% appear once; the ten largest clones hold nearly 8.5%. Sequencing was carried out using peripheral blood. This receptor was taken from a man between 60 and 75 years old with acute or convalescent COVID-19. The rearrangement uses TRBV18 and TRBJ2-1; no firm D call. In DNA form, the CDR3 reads TGTGCCAGCTCACCATTAAGTACAAATGAGCAGTTCTTC. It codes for CASSPLSTNEQFF. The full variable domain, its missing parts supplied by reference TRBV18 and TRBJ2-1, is NAGVMQNPRHLVRRRGQEARLRCSPMKGHSHVYWYRQLPEEGLKFMVYLQKENIIDESGMPKERFSAEFPKEGPSILRIQQVVRGDSAAYFCASSPLSTNEQFFGPGTRLTVL.